A single sample is the source of the 11 T cell receptor beta chains below, sequenced in a study of response to subunit inactivated influenza vaccine. Via MiXCR, TCRdb re-called the RT-PCR reads, giving one row per CDR3 protein. The sample carries about 780,000 distinct CDR3 sequences, around a sixth recorded once. This material consisted of PBMCs from blood, taken 5 days after vaccination. These receptors were obtained from a middle-aged man who received an inactivated influenza vaccine.

The rearrangement uses TRBV10-3 and TRBJ2-7; no firm D call. The CDR3 sequence is 16 residues long. From germline, CDR1 is ENHRY and CDR2 SYGVKD. The V gene lost 10 bases and the J gene lost 3 bases, with 25 bases spanning the gap. In nucleotides, the CDR3 is TGTGCCACCGCAAATTTTCCCTTGACGAAGGGCTACGAGCAGTACTTC. Its translation is CATANFPLTKGYEQYF.

This clonotype was seen more than once but under ten times. V usage is TRBV5-1 and J usage is TRBJ1-1, with D tentatively TRBD1 (5 bases). The CDR3 spans 16 residues. In germline, CDR1 is SGHRS, CDR2 YFSETQ. Between the trimmed V and J ends, which lost 0 bases and 2 bases, there was a span of 14 bases. The chain's CDR3 is CASSLGSGHINTEAFF. The DNA of the CDR3 is TGCGCCAGCAGCTTGGGTTCTGGACACATAAACACTGAAGCTTTCTTT.

The chain joins TRBV29-1 to TRBJ1-2, with D uncertain. The ends were cut back, 4 bases at V and 4 bases at J, with 25 bases in the middle. Germline V gene data show CDR1 as SQVTM and CDR2 as ANQGSEA. The CDR3 consists of 17 residues. The CDR3 bases are TGCAGCGTTGGAGGACGGAATCCCGAGGGCGGCATCTATGGCTACACCTTC. Translation: CSVGGRNPEGGIYGYTF.

This clonotype was seen ten or more times. CDR3 nucleotide sequence: TGTGCCAGCAGTACGACAGGGAACTATGGCTACACCTTC. Protein product: CASSTTGNYGYTF. The rearrangement uses TRBV6-1 and TRBJ1-2, with 7 bases lining up with TRBD1. V dropped 5 bases and J dropped 2; count of bases not matched to a gene: 2. Germline assignment: CDR1 MNHNS and CDR2 SASEGT. The CDR3 consists of 13 residues.

The V and J genes are TRBV7-2 and TRBJ2-3; 7 nucleotides match TRBD1. Germline V gene lookup returns CDR1 SGHTA and CDR2 FQGNSA. J was trimmed by 0 bases and V by 5 bases; bases with no gene match: 5. This CDR3 region has 15 residues. The CDR3 region is CASSPGQFSTDTQYF. The CDR3 DNA reads as TGTGCCAGCAGCCCGGGACAGTTTAGCACAGATACGCAGTATTTT.

This clonotype was recorded at least ten times. V gene TRBV12-3 or TRBV12-4 combines with J gene TRBJ1-1; 7 bases map to TRBD1. After removal of 1 base from V and 11 bases from J, the junction contained 4 bases not matched to a gene. The CDR3 covers 12 residues. Here the CDR3 reads CASSLDRGEAFF. DNA for the CDR3: TGTGCCAGCAGTTTAGACAGGGGAGAGGCTTTCTTT.

This chain joins TRBV28 and TRBJ2-2; D tentatively fits TRBD1 or TRBD2 (5 bases each). With 6 bases removed from V and 5 bases from J, the gap between germline ends came to 10 bases. Germline loops: CDR1 MDHEN, CDR2 SYDVKM. This CDR3 spans 13 amino acids. The CDR3 nucleotides read TGTGCCAGCAGAAGGGACGGAACCGGGGAGCTGTTTTTT. Protein sequence: CASRRDGTGELFF.

V usage is TRBV6-2 or TRBV6-3 and J usage is TRBJ1-1, with 9 positions matching TRBD1. V was clipped by 6 bases and J by 1 base; unmatched bases: 3. The germline CDR1 and CDR2 sequences are MNHEY and SVGEGT. This CDR3 is 14 amino acids long. DNA of the CDR3: TGTGCCAGCAGCACAGGGGGCTGGAACACTGAAGCTTTCTTT. This encodes CASSTGGWNTEAFF.

This chain uses TRBV20-1 with TRBJ2-6; D is perhaps TRBD1 (5 bases). Germline V gene sequence: CDR1 DFQATT, CDR2 SNEGSKA (reference sequence). This CDR3 is built from 14 residues. V was pared by 6 bases and J by 0 bases, with 9 bases between. The CDR3 DNA reads TGCAGTGCCTCAGGGCGCTCTGGGGCCAACGTCCTGACTTTC. As protein: CSASGRSGANVLTF.

This clonotype was detected many times. V is TRBV6-2 or TRBV6-3 and J is TRBJ2-7; 13 nucleotides line up with TRBD2. The CDR3 spans 18 residues. Germline V lookup: CDR1 MNHEY, CDR2 SVGEGT. Trimming took 6 bases from V and 7 from J; bases not matched to a gene: 18. The CDR3 DNA reads as TGTGCCAGCAGCTTCTTGACCGGGACTAGCGGGATAAGGGGGGAGCAGTACTTC. Protein sequence: CASSFLTGTSGIRGEQYF.

The genes are TRBV20-1 and TRBJ2-7, with a possible D match to TRBD2 (5 bases). Germline V gene data show CDR1 as DFQATT and CDR2 as SNEGSKA (reference sequence). This CDR3 is built from 12 residues. The CDR3 DNA follows: TGCCGGGCTAGCCTACCCCCGTACGAGCAGTACTTC. This sequence encodes CRASLPPYEQYF.